These T cell receptor beta chains were read from a single sample in a study of a mutant IDH1 vaccine in newly diagnosed glioma. These receptors' antigens are unknown. Sequenced by immunoSEQ multiplex PCR; TCRdb stores in-frame clones only, minus some. The sample consists of about 68,000 clones, roughly 83% of them appearing once. The material sequenced was PBMCs, taken from a glioma patient whose treatment included an IDH1 peptide vaccine. All receptors come from a young man with glioma. Each CDR3 is given without its conserved first and last residue. Rows may omit the clone size; those that give it use once, few, many or a size class.

.	TRBV27	ASSGTGGAFSYGYT
.	TRBV18	ASSGGQGTYEQY
once	TRBV11-1	ASSLPRDGEYNEQF
once	TRBV25-1	ASSGGAENSPLH
.	TRBV29-1	SVGDLKNTEAF
.	TRBV15	ATSRVAGEETQY
.	TRBV2	ASRYLGETQY
.	TRBV4-3	ASSLEAETEAF
once	TRBV7-2	ASSLGGTGPSYEQY
.	TRBV7-2	ASSPLAGADTQY
.	TRBV7-2	ASSLITGGGTEAF